This record looks at one T cell receptor (beta chain) sequence and its context. Clones were read by immunoSEQ multiplex PCR, and TCRdb kept only the in-frame ones, dropping some. The table has some 270,000 clones, approximately 85% seen once. This sample was taken from a study of blood T cell repertoires in COVID-19. Study-level background: Samples representing acute and convalescent COVID-19 were sourced from the United States, Italy and Spain.

Trimming stripped 4 bases from V and 2 bases from J, with 7 bases between. CDR3 length: 13 residues. Germline assignment: CDR1 SGHNT and CDR2 YENEEA. V is TRBV11-3 and J is TRBJ2-3, with D unresolved. The receptor was isolated from a woman aged 70 to 79 with acute or convalescent COVID-19. Sequenced: peripheral blood. CDR3 sequence reads: CASSSQNTDTQYF. The DNA for the CDR3 is TGTGCCAGCAGCTCCCAGAACACAGATACGCAGTATTTT.